This entry describes one T cell receptor (beta chain). Its antigen is not identified. The sample is drawn from a study of shared clonotypes between healthy human individuals. The table came from immunoSEQ multiplex PCR; TCRdb's copy has only in-frame clones and leaves some out. The sample shows about 1.1 million clones, 60% to 85% of them seen only once. The V segment lost 1 base and the J segment 9 bases; nucleotides outside the gene matches: 2. This CDR3 has 14 amino acids. Per the germline V gene, CDR1 is SGHTA and CDR2 is FQGNSA. The study, taken as a whole, reports: Between a few donors, naive CD4 clonotypes were shared at a level of about 5.3%.

The gene calls are TRBV7-2 and TRBJ2-7, with 14 bases aligning to TRBD2. This clonotype was sampled from a young man in good health. Some clones in this sample may be carry-over from other donors' samples. Sequencing used memory CD4+ T cells from PBMCs. As for subset: CD45RA-negative fraction. Written as DNA, the CDR3 is TGTGCCAGCAGCTTAGGAGGGACTAGCGGGGGGCAGTACTTC. It translates to CASSLGGTSGGQYF. Full variable domain (rest looked up from reference TRBV7-2 and TRBJ2-7): GAGVSQSPSNKVTEKGKDVELRCDPISGHTALYWYRQSLGQGLEFLIYFQGNSAPDKSGLPSDRFSAERTGGSVSTLTIQRTQQEDSAVYLCASSLGGTSGGQYFGPGTRLTVT.